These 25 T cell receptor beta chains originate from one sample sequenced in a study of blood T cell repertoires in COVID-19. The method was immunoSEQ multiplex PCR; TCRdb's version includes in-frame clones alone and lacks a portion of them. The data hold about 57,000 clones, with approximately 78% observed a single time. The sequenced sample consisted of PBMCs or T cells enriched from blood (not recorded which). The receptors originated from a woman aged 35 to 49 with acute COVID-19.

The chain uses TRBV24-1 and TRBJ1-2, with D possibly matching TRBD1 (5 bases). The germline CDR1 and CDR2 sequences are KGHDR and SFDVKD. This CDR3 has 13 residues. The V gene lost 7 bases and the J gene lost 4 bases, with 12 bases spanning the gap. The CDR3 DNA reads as TGTGCCACCAGCGGGCTGGGGGGCTATGGCTACACCTTC. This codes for CATSGLGGYGYTF.

In nucleotides, the CDR3 is TGTGCCAGCAGTACCGGGACAGGGTTTGGCTACACCTTC. Its protein is CASSTGTGFGYTF. V is TRBV27 and J is TRBJ1-2; 9 nucleotides match TRBD1. The J segment lost 7 bases and the V segment lost 5 bases, leaving 5 bases of the junction unmatched. Germline assignment: CDR1 MNHEY and CDR2 SMNVEV (reference sequence). CDR3 length: 13 amino acids.

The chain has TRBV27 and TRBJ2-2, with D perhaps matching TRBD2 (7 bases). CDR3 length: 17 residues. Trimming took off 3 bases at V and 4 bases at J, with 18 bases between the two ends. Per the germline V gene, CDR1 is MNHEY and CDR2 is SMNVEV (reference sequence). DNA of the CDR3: TGTGCCAGCAGTTTCTTCCTCGGGGGGCCTGGCACCGGGGAGCTGTTTTTT. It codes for CASSFFLGGPGTGELFF.

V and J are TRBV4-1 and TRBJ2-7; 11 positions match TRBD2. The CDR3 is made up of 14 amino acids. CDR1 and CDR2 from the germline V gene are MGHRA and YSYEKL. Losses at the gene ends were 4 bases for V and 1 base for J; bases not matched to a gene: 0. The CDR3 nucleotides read TGCGCCAGCAGCCTAGCGGGAGGGTCCTACGAGCAGTACTTC. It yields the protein CASSLAGGSYEQYF.

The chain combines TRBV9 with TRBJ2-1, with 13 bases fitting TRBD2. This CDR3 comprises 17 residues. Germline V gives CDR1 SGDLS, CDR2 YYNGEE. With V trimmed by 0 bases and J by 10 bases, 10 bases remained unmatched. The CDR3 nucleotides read TGTGCCAGCAGCGTAGGGTCCGGACTAGCGGGAGTCGCGGAGCAGTTCTTC. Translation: CASSVGSGLAGVAEQFF.

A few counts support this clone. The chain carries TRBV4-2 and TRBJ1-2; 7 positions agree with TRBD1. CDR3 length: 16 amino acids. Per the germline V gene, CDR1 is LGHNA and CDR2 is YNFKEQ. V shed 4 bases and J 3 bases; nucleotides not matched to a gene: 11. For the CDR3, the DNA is TGTGCCAGCAGCCCACACTTGCAGGGGGGCGACTATGGCTACACCTTC. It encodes CASSPHLQGGDYGYTF.

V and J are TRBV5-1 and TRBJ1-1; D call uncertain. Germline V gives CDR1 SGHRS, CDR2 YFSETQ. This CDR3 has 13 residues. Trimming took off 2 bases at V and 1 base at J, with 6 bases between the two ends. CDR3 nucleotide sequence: TGCGCCAGCAGCTTAAGAGAGAACACTGAAGCTTTCTTT. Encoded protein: CASSLRENTEAFF.

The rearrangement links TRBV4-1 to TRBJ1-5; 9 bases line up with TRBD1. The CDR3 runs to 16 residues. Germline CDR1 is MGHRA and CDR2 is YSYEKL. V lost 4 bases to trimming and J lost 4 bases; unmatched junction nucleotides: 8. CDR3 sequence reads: CASSPGQGRSNQPQHF. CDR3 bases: TGCGCCAGCAGCCCCGGACAGGGGCGGTCAAATCAGCCCCAGCATTTT.

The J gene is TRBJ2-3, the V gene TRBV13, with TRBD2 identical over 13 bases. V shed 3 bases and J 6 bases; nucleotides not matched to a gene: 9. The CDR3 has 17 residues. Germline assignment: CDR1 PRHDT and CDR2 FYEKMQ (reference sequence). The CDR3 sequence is CASSFRLAGGTGDTQYF. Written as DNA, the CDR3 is TGTGCCAGCAGCTTTCGACTAGCGGGGGGCACAGGTGATACGCAGTATTTT.

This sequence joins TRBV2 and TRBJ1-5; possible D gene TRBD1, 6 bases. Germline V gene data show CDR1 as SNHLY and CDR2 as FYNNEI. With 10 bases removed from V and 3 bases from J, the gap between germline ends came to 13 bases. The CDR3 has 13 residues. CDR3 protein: CATRGDTNQPQHF. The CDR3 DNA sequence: TGTGCCACCAGAGGGGACACCAATCAGCCCCAGCATTTT.

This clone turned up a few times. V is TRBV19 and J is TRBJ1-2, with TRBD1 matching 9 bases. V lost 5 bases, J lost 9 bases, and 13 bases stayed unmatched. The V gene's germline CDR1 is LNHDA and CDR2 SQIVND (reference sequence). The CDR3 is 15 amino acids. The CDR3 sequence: CASSDGQGSTGSYTF. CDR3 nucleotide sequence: TGTGCCAGTAGTGATGGACAGGGGAGTACAGGGAGCTACACCTTC.

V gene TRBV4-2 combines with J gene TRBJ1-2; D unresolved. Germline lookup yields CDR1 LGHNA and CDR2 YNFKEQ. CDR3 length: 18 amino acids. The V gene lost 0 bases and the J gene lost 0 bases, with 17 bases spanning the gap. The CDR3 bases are TGTGCCAGCAGCCAAGAGTTGGAGAGAACGTTACCTAACTATGGCTACACCTTC. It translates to CASSQELERTLPNYGYTF.

CDR3 sequence (DNA): TGTGCCAGTAGGCCTGGACAGGAGTATATGACCCAGTACTTC. It specifies CASRPGQEYMTQYF. The J gene is TRBJ2-5, the V gene TRBV19; 7 bases line up with TRBD1. The trim removed 6 bases at V and 7 bases at J, leaving 11 bases unmatched. The CDR3 has 14 residues. Germline lookup yields CDR1 LNHDA and CDR2 SQIVND (reference sequence).

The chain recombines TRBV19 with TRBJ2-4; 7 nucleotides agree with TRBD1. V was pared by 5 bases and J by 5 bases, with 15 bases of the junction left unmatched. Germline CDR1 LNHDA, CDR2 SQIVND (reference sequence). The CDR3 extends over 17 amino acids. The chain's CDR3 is CASSPDRVGSDENIQYF. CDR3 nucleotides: TGTGCCAGTAGTCCTGACAGGGTAGGCTCGGACGAAAACATTCAGTACTTC.

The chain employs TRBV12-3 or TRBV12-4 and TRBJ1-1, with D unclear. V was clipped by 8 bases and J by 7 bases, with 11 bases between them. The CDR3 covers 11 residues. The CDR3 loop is CASRAGSEAFF. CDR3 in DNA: TGTGCCAGCCGGGCGGGGAGTGAAGCTTTCTTT.

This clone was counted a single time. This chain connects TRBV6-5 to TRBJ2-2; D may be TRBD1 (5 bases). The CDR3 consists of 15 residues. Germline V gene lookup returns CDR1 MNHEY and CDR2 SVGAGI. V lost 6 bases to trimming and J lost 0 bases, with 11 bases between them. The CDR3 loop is CASRYRRSNTGELFF. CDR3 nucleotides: TGTGCCAGCAGGTACAGGAGATCGAACACCGGGGAGCTGTTTTTT.

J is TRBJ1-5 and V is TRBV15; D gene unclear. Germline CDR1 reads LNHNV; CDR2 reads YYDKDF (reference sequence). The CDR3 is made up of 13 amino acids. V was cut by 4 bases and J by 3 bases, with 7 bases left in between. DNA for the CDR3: TGTGCCACCAGCAAACATCACAATCAGCCCCAGCATTTT. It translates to CATSKHHNQPQHF.

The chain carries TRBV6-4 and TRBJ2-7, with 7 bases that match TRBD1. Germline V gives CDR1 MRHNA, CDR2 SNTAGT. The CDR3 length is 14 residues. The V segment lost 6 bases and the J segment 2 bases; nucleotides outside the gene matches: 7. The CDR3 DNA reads TGTGCCAGCAGCGACCGAGGGACAGCCTACGAGCAGTACGTC. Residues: CASSDRGTAYEQYV.

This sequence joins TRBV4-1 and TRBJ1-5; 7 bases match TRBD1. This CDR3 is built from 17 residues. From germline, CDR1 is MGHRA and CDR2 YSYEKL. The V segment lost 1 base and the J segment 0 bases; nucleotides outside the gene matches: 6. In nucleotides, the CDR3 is TGCGCCAGCAGCCAAGCTGACAGGGCAGGTAGCAATCAGCCCCAGCATTTT. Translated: CASSQADRAGSNQPQHF.

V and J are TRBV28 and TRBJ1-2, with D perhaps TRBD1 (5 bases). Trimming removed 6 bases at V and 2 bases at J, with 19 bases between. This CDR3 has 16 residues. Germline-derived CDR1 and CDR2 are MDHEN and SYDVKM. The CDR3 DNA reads TGTGCCAGCAGGCCACAGGAGGGAAGGGGCAACTATGGCTACACCTTC. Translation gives CASRPQEGRGNYGYTF.

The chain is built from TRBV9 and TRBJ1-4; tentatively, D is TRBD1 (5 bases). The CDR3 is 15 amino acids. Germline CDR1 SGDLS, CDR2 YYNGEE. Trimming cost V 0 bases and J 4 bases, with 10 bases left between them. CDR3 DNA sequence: TGTGCCAGCAGCGTAGGGGGACTCGGTAATGAAAAACTGTTTTTT. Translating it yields CASSVGGLGNEKLFF.

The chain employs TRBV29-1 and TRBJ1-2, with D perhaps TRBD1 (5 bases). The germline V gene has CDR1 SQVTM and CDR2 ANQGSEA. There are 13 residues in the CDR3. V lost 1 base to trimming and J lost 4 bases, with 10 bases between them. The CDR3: CSVEAGGGYGYTF. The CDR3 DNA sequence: TGCAGCGTTGAAGCAGGCGGGGGCTATGGCTACACCTTC. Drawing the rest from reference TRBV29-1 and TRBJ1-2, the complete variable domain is SAVISQKPSRDICQRGTSLTIQCQVDSQVTMMFWYRQQPGQSLTLIATANQGSEATYESGFVIDKFPISRPNLTFSTLTVSNMSPEDSSIYLCSVEAGGGYGYTFGSGTRLTVV.

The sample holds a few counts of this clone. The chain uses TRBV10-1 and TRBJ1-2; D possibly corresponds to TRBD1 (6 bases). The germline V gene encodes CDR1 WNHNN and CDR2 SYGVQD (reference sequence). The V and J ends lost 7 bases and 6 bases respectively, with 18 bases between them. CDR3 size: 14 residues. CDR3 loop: CASMAGAKVDGYTF. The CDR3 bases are TGCGCCAGCATGGCAGGGGCGAAGGTCGATGGCTACACCTTC.

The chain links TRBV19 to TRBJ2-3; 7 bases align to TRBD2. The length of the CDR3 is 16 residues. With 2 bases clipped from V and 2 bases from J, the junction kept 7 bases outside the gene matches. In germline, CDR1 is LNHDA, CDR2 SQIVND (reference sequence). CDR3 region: CASSIFAGVYTDTQYF. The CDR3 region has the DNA TGTGCCAGTAGTATATTTGCGGGAGTGTACACAGATACGCAGTATTTT.

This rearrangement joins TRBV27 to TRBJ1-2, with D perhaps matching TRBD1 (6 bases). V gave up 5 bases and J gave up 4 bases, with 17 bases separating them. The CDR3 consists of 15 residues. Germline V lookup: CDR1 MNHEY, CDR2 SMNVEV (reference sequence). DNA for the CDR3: TGTGCCAGCAGTCTGAGTGGGGGGGCTCGCTATGGCTACACCTTC. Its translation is CASSLSGGARYGYTF.